The 30 T cell receptor beta chains in this list originate from one sample, sequenced in a study of blood T cells in healthy people across ages. It was with a sample-barcoded 5' primer and a J-beta primer mix that a second PCR of about 6 to 11 cycles was run. TCRdb ran MiXCR on the 5' RACE reads and lists one entry per CDR3 protein. Of some 900,000 distinct CDR3 sequences in the sample, around 48% were seen once. The sequenced sample was blood. The source of these receptors is a man younger than 40 in good health.

The chain combines TRBV5-1 with TRBJ1-3; D perhaps matches TRBD1 (6 bases). The V gene's germline CDR1 is SGHRS and CDR2 YFSETQ. The V end lost 0 bases, the J end lost 4 bases, and 11 bases lay between the germline ends. The CDR3 consists of 15 residues. The CDR3 coding sequence is TGCGCCAGCAGCTTGGAGGGGGGTTTCGGAAACACCATATATTTT. The encoded protein is CASSLEGGFGNTIYF.

V and J are TRBV15 and TRBJ2-1, with D tentatively TRBD1 or TRBD2 (6 bases each). The CDR3 contains 15 residues. With 8 bases removed from V and 5 bases from J, the gap between germline ends came to 19 bases. Germline assignment: CDR1 LNHNV and CDR2 YYDKDF (reference sequence). CDR3 bases: TGTGCCACCTCCAGTGGGGGGCTAGATCACAATGAGCAGTTCTTC. Its protein product is CATSSGGLDHNEQFF.

About this clonotype itself: This sequence may be a read error, since a much larger clone differs from it by one base. The chain carries TRBV7-9 and TRBJ2-7; tentatively, D is TRBD1 or TRBD2 (5 bases each). The CDR3 contains 14 residues. The germline CDR1 and CDR2 sequences are SEHNR and FQNEAQ (reference sequence). The CDR3 loop is CAGSPPDGGGEQYF. The CDR3, as DNA: TGTGCCGGCAGCCCACCGGATGGGGGTGGTGAGCAGTACTTC.

The J gene is TRBJ2-3, the V gene TRBV5-5; D is unresolved. V was shortened by 3 bases and J by 1 base, with 9 bases between the two germline ends. This CDR3 has 14 amino acids. CDR1 is SGHKS, CDR2 YYEKEE, per germline (reference sequence). The CDR3 loop reads CASSSQIGTDTQYF. The CDR3 DNA follows: TGTGCCAGCAGCTCACAGATTGGCACAGATACGCAGTATTTT.

The rearrangement joins TRBV4-1 to TRBJ1-1, with a possible D match to TRBD1 (6 bases). V dropped 0 bases and J dropped 3 bases, with 11 bases sitting between them. Germline CDR1 MGHRA, CDR2 YSYEKL. The length of the CDR3 is 15 residues. DNA for the CDR3: TGCGCCAGCAGCCAAGATCTTGAGGGGGACACTGAAGCTTTCTTT. Translation: CASSQDLEGDTEAFF.

This clonotype occurred a few times. This sequence joins TRBV29-1 and TRBJ2-7; 7 bases align to TRBD1. This CDR3 is built from 13 residues. The germline gives CDR1 SQVTM, CDR2 ANQGSEA. V gave up 5 bases and J gave up 1 base; unmatched junction bases: 5. The CDR3 spells CSVLGQKSYEQYF. The CDR3 DNA follows: TGCAGCGTTTTGGGACAGAAATCCTACGAGCAGTACTTC.

This clonotype was counted a few times. The V call is TRBV7-9, the J call TRBJ2-7; D not resolved. Germline V gene data show CDR1 as SEHNR and CDR2 as FQNEAQ (reference sequence). The CDR3 has 14 residues. With 2 bases removed from V and 9 bases from J, the gap between germline ends came to 17 bases. The CDR3 reads CASSLIERPAGQYF. CDR3 coding DNA: TGTGCCAGCAGCTTAATCGAAAGGCCGGCCGGGCAGTACTTC.

This clonotype has just a few counts. The gene calls are TRBV6-1 and TRBJ2-7; D call uncertain. The germline gives CDR1 MNHNS, CDR2 SASEGT. Deletions cut 7 bases from V and 3 bases from J, with 4 bases between. This CDR3 has 10 amino acids. The DNA for the CDR3 is TGTGCCAGCACTCGCTACGAGCAGTACTTC. Its protein is CASTRYEQYF.

This clonotype was seen many times. CDR3 DNA: TGTGCCAGCAGTTACGATGTGGAGGGACACGAGCAGTACTTC. Amino acid sequence: CASSYDVEGHEQYF. The chain is built from TRBV6-6 and TRBJ2-7; maybe TRBD2 (6 bases). The CDR3 spans 14 residues. Between the trimmed V and J ends, which lost 2 bases and 5 bases, there was a span of 13 bases. Germline V gives CDR1 MNHNY, CDR2 SVGAGI (reference sequence).

The chain combines TRBV2 with TRBJ1-6; D gene ambiguous. The V end was cut by 4 bases, the J end by 10 bases, with 14 bases between. Looked up from germline, CDR1 is SNHLY and CDR2 is FYNNEI. The CDR3 contains 14 residues. Here the CDR3 reads CASSGEWGSSPLHF. CDR3 DNA sequence: TGTGCCAGCAGTGGGGAGTGGGGATCGTCACCCCTCCACTTT.

A note on this clonotype: A much larger clone lies a single base off, so this may be a read error. For the CDR3, the DNA is TGTGCCAGCAGTTACGTTGTCCCGACCTACAATGAGCAGTTCTTC. Its protein is CASSYVVPTYNEQFF. The chain has TRBV6-2 or TRBV6-3 and TRBJ2-1, with unresolved D. Germline CDR1 is MNHEY and CDR2 is SVGEGT. V gave up 2 bases and J gave up 2 bases, with 10 bases separating them. This CDR3 comprises 15 residues.

V is TRBV2 and J is TRBJ2-4; the D gene is possibly TRBD2 (6 bases). Trimming removed 3 bases from V and 1 base from J, with 13 bases in between. In germline, CDR1 is SNHLY, CDR2 FYNNEI. This CDR3 is built from 16 residues. CDR3 nucleotide sequence: TGTGCCAGCAGTGAGGATTCGGGGAGGGCCAAAAACATTCAGTACTTC. Translated, it gives CASSEDSGRAKNIQYF.

This clonotype was seen a few times. The chain joins TRBV20-1 to TRBJ1-2; D is uncertain. Trimming left V 0 bases short and J 4 bases short, with 9 bases between. The germline gives CDR1 DFQATT, CDR2 SNEGSKA (reference sequence). The CDR3 extends over 13 amino acids. Here the CDR3 DNA reads TGCAGTGCTAGAGAGGTTCAGATCTATGGCTACACCTTC. The encoded protein is CSAREVQIYGYTF.

This clonotype came up a few times. This chain connects TRBV27 to TRBJ2-5; no clear D gene. The better agreement between TRBJ2-7 and the DNA end casts doubt on the J call. Germline V lookup: CDR1 MNHEY, CDR2 SMNVEV (reference sequence). This CDR3 contains 15 residues. In DNA, the CDR3 is TGTGCCAGCAGCCCCAATGGGGTAGAAACCTACGAGCAGTACTTC. This sequence encodes CASSPNGVETYEQYF.

This clonotype was counted between two and nine times. This sequence joins TRBV4-3 and TRBJ2-7; D perhaps matches TRBD1 (5 bases). Germline V CDR1 and CDR2: LGHNA, YSLEER. The CDR3 runs 15 residues. The ends were cut back, 1 base at V and 1 base at J, with 11 bases in the middle. CDR3 protein: CASSQAWQGSYEQYF. The CDR3 region has the DNA TGCGCCAGCAGCCAAGCTTGGCAGGGTTCCTACGAGCAGTACTTC.

The genes are TRBV7-2 and TRBJ1-2; TRBD1 is a possible D gene (6 bases). Germline assignment: CDR1 SGHTA and CDR2 FQGNSA. Trimming pared 4 bases from V and 2 bases from J, leaving 14 bases between. The length of the CDR3 is 15 residues. CDR3 sequence reads: CASSSFRGQNYGYTF. In nucleotides, the CDR3 is TGTGCCAGCAGCTCATTCAGGGGCCAAAACTATGGCTACACCTTC.

The chain employs TRBV6-5 and TRBJ1-2; unclear D gene. The CDR3 has 16 amino acids. Between the trimmed V and J ends, which lost 4 bases and 0 bases, there was a span of 15 bases. Germline assignment: CDR1 MNHEY and CDR2 SVGAGI. The CDR3 coding sequence is TGTGCCAGCAGTTCCCGGAACCGAATCTCTAACTATGGCTACACCTTC. Translating it yields CASSSRNRISNYGYTF.

V and J are TRBV3-1 and TRBJ2-4; TRBD2 matches 11 bases. The CDR3 has 14 amino acids. The germline V gene has CDR1 LGHDT and CDR2 YNNKEL (reference sequence). V lost 3 bases, J lost 8 bases, and 3 bases stayed unmatched. The CDR3 nucleotides are TGTGCCAGCAGCCAGGGGACTAGCGGTCACATTCAGTACTTC. It codes for CASSQGTSGHIQYF. Combining the CDR3 with reference TRBV3-1 and TRBJ2-4 gives the whole variable domain DTAVSQTPKYLVTQMGNDKSIKCEQNLGHDTMYWYKQDSKKFLKIMFSYNNKELIINETVPNRFSPKSPDKAHLNLHINSLELGDSAVYFCASSQGTSGHIQYFGAGTRLSVL.

In its sample, this clonotype was seen many times. The chain employs TRBV7-9 and TRBJ2-3; D is uncertain. V was trimmed by 6 bases and J by 6 bases, leaving 10 bases between them. Germline V gene data show CDR1 as SEHNR and CDR2 as FQNEAQ (reference sequence). CDR3 length: 12 residues. The CDR3 nucleotides read TGTGCCAGCAGTTCTACCGCCGATACGCAGTATTTT. Amino acids: CASSSTADTQYF.

This clonotype was recorded a few times. This chain links TRBV29-1 with TRBJ2-7, with D possibly matching TRBD1 (6 bases). Trimming took off 6 bases at V and 2 bases at J, with 11 bases between the two ends. This CDR3 comprises 12 residues. Germline loops: CDR1 SQVTM, CDR2 ANQGSEA. CDR3 DNA sequence: TGCAGCGTCCGCGGACAGACCTACGAGCAGTACTTC. Its protein product is CSVRGQTYEQYF.

In its sample, this clonotype was seen a few times. This chain links TRBV12-3 or TRBV12-4 with TRBJ2-2; D not certain. Between the trimmed V and J ends, which lost 1 base and 9 bases, there was a span of 6 bases. This CDR3 is built from 12 residues. The CDR3 DNA follows: TGTGCCAGCAGTTTAGGGAATCGGGAGCTGTTTTTT. Translating gives CASSLGNRELFF.

This chain uses TRBV5-1 with TRBJ1-1; 9 bases fit TRBD1. J was trimmed by 11 bases and V by 0 bases; bases with no gene match: 5. Germline V gene sequence: CDR1 SGHRS, CDR2 YFSETQ. The CDR3 is 13 amino acids. The DNA of the CDR3 is TGCGCCAGCAGCTTGGACAGGGGGCGCGAGGCTTTCTTT. It translates to CASSLDRGREAFF.

V and J are TRBV12-3 or TRBV12-4 and TRBJ2-7, with 11 positions matching TRBD1. The V segment lost 6 bases and the J segment 5 bases; nucleotides outside the gene matches: 9. CDR3 length: 15 amino acids. The CDR3 DNA reads as TGTGCCAGCAGCAACGGACAGGGGGCGAGAAACGAGCAGTACTTC. Translated: CASSNGQGARNEQYF.

Only one count was recorded for this clonotype. V and J are TRBV20-1 and TRBJ1-1; D not resolved. CDR3 size: 15 residues. Germline assignment: CDR1 DFQATT and CDR2 SNEGSKA (reference sequence). Trimming left V 0 bases short and J 3 bases short, with 14 bases between. The CDR3 DNA follows: TGCAGTGCTAGAGATATTGGAGGTGGATACACTGAAGCTTTCTTT. Amino acid sequence: CSARDIGGGYTEAFF.

The chain combines TRBV27 with TRBJ2-3, with 13 bases aligning to TRBD2. Germline CDR1 MNHEY, CDR2 SMNVEV (reference sequence). There are 17 residues in the CDR3. Losses at the gene ends were 6 bases for V and 2 bases for J; bases not matched to a gene: 8. As DNA, the CDR3 is TGTGCCAGCAGCCCAGGACTAGCGGGGGATCTCACAGATACGCAGTATTTT. Translating gives CASSPGLAGDLTDTQYF.

For the CDR3, the DNA is TGTGCCTGGAGTGAAGTAGTACTTATCTATGGCTACACCTTC. It translates to CAWSEVVLIYGYTF. The chain joins TRBV30 to TRBJ1-2; D is uncertain. CDR3 length: 14 residues. Trimming removed 1 base at V and 4 bases at J, with 13 bases between. Germline CDR1 reads GTSNPN; CDR2 reads SVGIG (reference sequence).

This clonotype was recorded once. The CDR3 bases are TGCAGTGCTGCCCTCCCTCCAGGGTCGGTTAGGAGTGAAGCTTTCTTT. This gives the protein CSAALPPGSVRSEAFF. The chain employs TRBV20-1 and TRBJ1-1, with a tentative D call TRBD1 (5 bases). The V end lost 5 bases, the J end lost 7 bases, and 26 bases lay between the germline ends. The CDR3 length is 16 residues. The germline gives CDR1 DFQATT, CDR2 SNEGSKA (reference sequence).

The genes are TRBV6-2 or TRBV6-3 and TRBJ2-7; 7 bases are a match to TRBD1. The germline V gene has CDR1 MNHEY and CDR2 SVGEGT. CDR3 length equals 16 residues. Trimming cost V 5 bases and J 1 base; bases outside gene matches: 11. In DNA form, the CDR3 reads TGTGCCAGCAGTGCCCTAGTGACAGGGAGATCCTACGAGCAGTACTTC. This codes for CASSALVTGRSYEQYF.

This clonotype was detected only once. The CDR3 DNA sequence: TGCAGTGCCACCCCGACAGGGACGGAGACCCAGTACTTC. Its translation is CSATPTGTETQYF. The chain combines TRBV20-1 with TRBJ2-5; 7 bases line up with TRBD1. The trim removed 6 bases at V and 5 bases at J, leaving 9 bases unmatched. Germline V CDR1 and CDR2: DFQATT, SNEGSKA (reference sequence). The CDR3 length is 13 residues.

As to this clonotype: At one of its ends the junction is not consistent with the germline gene, which may arise from a read error. The CDR3 is CSARRLAGDSTDTQYF. The CDR3 coding sequence is TGTAGTGCTAGAAGACTAGCGGGGGACAGCACAGATACGCAGTATTTT. The V and J genes are TRBV20-1 and TRBJ2-3; 12 bases fit TRBD2. The CDR3 spans 16 residues. Looked up from germline, CDR1 is DFQATT and CDR2 is SNEGSKA (reference sequence).